This T cell receptor beta chain was captured in a study of vaccination and CD4 T cells after COVID-19. Study context: The convalescent population consisted of six males and four females, two of whom were of Hispanic ethnicity.

Specified treatment: roughly 10-day PBMC culture with coronavirus spike peptide pools or control peptides (ViraFEST assay). The CDR3 runs to 18 residues. V lost 7 bases and J lost 2, with 21 bases in between. CDR1 MNHNS and CDR2 SASEGT come from the germline V gene. This clonotype was seen a handful of times. Antigen specificity is unknown. General study points: Only relatively few convalescent patients were studied, and early post-infection timepoints were not analyzed. Among reactive clones from convalescent patients, a median around 84% appeared only post-vaccination. Within the convalescent patients, spike mono-reactivity was found in 304 of 307 vaccine-specific clones.

An Oncomine TCR Beta short-read assay was used to sequence the DNA from cultured CD4+ T cells. TCRdb called the PCR reads again in MiXCR, with one record for every CDR3 protein. The table shows roughly 11,000 distinct CDR3 sequences, with around 66% occurring only once. The V and J genes are TRBV6-1 and TRBJ1-6; possibly TRBD1 for D (5 bases). The source material was CD4+ T cells from blood, cultured in vitro. The clonotype comes from a human donor who had recovered from COVID-19. The CDR3 here is CASNTGTAFSPYNSPLHF. The CDR3 DNA is TGTGCCAGCAACACCGGGACTGCCTTCAGCCCCTATAATTCACCCCTCCACTTT.